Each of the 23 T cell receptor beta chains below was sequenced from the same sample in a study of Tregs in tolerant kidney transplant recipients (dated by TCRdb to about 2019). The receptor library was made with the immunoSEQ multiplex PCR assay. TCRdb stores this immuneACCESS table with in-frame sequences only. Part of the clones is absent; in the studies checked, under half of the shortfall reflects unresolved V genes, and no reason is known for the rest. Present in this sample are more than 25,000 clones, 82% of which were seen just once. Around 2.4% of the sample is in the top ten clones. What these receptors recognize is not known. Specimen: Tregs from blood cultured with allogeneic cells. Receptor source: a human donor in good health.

CDR3 sequence (DNA): TGCGCCAGCAGCTTGGGAGGGACAGGGGGGTCTAGGGAAGCTTTCTTT. As protein: CASSLGGTGGSREAFF. The chain employs TRBV5-1 and TRBJ1-1; 11 bases are shared with TRBD1. The V gene's germline CDR1 is SGHRS and CDR2 YFSETQ. The CDR3 spans 16 residues. After removal of 0 bases from V and 8 bases from J, the junction contained 9 bases not matched to a gene.

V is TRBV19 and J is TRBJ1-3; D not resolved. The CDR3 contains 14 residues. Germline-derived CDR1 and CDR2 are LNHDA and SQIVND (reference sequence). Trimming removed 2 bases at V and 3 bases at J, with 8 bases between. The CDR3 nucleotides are TGTGCCAGTAGTATATCCAAGGTTGGAAACACCATATATTTT. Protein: CASSISKVGNTIYF.

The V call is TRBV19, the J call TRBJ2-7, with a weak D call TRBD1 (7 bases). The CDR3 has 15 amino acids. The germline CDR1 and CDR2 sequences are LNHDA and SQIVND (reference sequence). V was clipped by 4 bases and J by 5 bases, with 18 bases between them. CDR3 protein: CASSRRGPGGDEQYF. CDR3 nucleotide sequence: TGTGCCAGTAGTAGGAGGGGGCCGGGTGGCGACGAGCAGTACTTC. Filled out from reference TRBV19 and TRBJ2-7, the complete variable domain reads DGGITQSPKYLFRKEGQNVTLSCEQNLNHDAMYWYRQDPGQGLRLIYYSQIVNDFQKGDIAEGYSVSREKKESFPLTVTSAQKNPTAFYLCASSRRGPGGDEQYFGPGTRLTVT.

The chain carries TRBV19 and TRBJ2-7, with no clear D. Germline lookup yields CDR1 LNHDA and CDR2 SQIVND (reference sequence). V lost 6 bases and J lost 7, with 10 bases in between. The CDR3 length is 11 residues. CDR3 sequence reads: CASRNSWEQYF. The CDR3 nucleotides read TGTGCCAGTAGGAACAGCTGGGAGCAGTACTTC.

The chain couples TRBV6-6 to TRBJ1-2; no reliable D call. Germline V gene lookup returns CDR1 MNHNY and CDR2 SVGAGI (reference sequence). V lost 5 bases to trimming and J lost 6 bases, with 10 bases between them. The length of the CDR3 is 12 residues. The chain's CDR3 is CASSKRGNGYTF. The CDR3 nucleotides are TGTGCCAGCAGTAAACGTGGGAATGGCTACACCTTC.

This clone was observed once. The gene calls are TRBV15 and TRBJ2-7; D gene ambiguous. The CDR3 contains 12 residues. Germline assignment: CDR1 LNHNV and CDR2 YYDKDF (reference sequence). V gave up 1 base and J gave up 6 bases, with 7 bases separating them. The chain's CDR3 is CATSRGSSEQYF. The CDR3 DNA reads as TGTGCCACCAGCAGAGGAAGTAGCGAGCAGTACTTC.

CDR3 bases: TGTGCCAGCAGTTACTGGGGGGGTCAAGATGAAAAACTGTTTTTT. Its translation: CASSYWGGQDEKLFF. This rearrangement joins TRBV6-5 to TRBJ1-4, with a tentative D call TRBD1 (5 bases). This CDR3 is built from 15 residues. V shed 1 base and J shed 6 bases, with 12 bases lying between them. Germline V CDR1 and CDR2: MNHEY, SVGAGI.

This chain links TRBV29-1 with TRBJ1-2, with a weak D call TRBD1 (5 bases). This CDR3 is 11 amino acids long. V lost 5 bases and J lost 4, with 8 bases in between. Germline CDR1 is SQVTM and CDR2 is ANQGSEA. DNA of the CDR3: TGCAGCGTTAGAGGGGCCTATGGCTACACCTTC. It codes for CSVRGAYGYTF. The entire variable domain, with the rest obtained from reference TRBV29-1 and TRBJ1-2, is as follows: SAVISQKPSRDICQRGTSLTIQCQVDSQVTMMFWYRQQPGQSLTLIATANQGSEATYESGFVIDKFPISRPNLTFSTLTVSNMSPEDSSIYLCSVRGAYGYTFGSGTRLTVV.

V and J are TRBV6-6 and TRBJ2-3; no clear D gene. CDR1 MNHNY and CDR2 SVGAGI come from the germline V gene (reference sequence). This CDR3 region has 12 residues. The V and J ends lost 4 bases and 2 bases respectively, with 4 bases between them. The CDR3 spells CASSLTTDTQYF. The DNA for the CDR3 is TGTGCCAGCAGTTTAACCACAGATACGCAGTATTTT.

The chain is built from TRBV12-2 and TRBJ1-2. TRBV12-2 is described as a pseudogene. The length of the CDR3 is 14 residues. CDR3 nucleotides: TGTGCAAGTCGCTTCCTTCTACGGGTCTATGGCTACACCTTC. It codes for CASRFLLRVYGYTF.

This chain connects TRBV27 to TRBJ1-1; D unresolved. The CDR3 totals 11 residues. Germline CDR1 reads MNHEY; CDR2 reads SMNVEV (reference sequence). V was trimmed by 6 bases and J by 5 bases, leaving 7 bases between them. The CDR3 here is CASRGGTEAFF. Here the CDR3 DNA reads TGTGCCAGCAGAGGTGGGACTGAAGCTTTCTTT.

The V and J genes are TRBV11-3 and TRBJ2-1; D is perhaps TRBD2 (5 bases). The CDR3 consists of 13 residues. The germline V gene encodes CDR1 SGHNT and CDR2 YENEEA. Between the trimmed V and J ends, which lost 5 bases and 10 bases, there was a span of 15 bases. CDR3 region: CASSPRTGGEQFF. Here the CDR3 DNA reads TGTGCCAGCAGCCCCAGGACTGGCGGGGAGCAGTTCTTC.

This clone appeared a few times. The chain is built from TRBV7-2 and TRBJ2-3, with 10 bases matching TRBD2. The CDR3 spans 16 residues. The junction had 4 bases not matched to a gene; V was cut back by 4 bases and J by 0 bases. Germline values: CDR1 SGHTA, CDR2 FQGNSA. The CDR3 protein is CASSSSGSSSTDTQYF. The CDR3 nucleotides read TGTGCCAGCAGCTCTAGCGGGAGCTCTAGCACAGATACGCAGTATTTT.

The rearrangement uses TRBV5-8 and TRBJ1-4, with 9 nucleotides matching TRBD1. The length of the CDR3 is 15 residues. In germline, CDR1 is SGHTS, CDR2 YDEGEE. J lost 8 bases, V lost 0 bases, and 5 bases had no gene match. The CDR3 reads CASSLGGQGREKLFF. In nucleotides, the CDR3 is TGTGCCAGCAGCTTGGGGGGACAGGGTCGCGAAAAACTGTTTTTT.

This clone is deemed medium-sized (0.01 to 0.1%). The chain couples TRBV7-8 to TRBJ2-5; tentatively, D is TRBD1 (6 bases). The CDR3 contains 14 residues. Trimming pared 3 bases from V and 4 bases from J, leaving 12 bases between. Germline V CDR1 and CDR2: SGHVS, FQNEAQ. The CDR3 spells CASSLNQGRETQYF. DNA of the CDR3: TGTGCCAGCAGCTTGAATCAGGGGCGAGAGACCCAGTACTTC.

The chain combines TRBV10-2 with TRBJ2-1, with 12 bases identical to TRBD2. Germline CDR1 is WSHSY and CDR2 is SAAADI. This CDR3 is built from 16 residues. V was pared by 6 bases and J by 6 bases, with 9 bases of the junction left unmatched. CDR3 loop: CASRVASGRGLNEQFF. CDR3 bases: TGCGCCAGCAGAGTGGCTAGCGGGAGGGGCCTCAATGAGCAGTTCTTC.

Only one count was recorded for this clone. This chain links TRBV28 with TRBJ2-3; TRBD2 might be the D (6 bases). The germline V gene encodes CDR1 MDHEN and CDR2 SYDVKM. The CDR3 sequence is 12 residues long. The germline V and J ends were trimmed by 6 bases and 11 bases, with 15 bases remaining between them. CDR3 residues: CASRSRGLWQYF. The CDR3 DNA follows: TGTGCCAGCAGGTCCCGGGGACTTTGGCAGTATTTT.

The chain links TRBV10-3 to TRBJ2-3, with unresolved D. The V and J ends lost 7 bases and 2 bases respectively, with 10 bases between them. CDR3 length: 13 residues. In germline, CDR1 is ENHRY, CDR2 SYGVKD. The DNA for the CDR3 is TGTGCCATCATGGATACAAACACAGATACGCAGTATTTT. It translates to CAIMDTNTDTQYF.

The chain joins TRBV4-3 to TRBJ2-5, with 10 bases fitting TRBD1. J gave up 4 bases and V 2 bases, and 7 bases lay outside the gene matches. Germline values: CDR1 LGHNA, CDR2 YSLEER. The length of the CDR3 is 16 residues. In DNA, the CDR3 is TGCGCCAGCAGCCAATCTGCGACAGGGGGCCGAGAGACCCAGTACTTC. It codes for CASSQSATGGRETQYF.

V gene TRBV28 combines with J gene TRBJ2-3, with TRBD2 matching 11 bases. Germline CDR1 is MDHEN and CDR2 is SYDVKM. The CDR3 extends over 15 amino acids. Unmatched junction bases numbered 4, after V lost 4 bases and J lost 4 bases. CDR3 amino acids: CASSYLAGGADTQYF. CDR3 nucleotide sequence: TGTGCCAGCAGTTACCTAGCGGGGGGCGCAGATACGCAGTATTTT.

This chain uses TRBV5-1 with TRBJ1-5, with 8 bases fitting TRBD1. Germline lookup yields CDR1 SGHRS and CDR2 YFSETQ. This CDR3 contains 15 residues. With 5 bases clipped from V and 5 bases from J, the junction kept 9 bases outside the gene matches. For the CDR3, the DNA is TGCGCCAGCAGAGTAGGGACAGGCGAACATCAGCCCCAGCATTTT. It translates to CASRVGTGEHQPQHF.

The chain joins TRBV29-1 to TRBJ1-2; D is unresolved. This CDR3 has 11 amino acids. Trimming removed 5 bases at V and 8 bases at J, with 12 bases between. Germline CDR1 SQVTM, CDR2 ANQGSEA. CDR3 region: CSVKLELGYTF. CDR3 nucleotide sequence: TGCAGCGTTAAGCTTGAACTCGGCTACACCTTC.

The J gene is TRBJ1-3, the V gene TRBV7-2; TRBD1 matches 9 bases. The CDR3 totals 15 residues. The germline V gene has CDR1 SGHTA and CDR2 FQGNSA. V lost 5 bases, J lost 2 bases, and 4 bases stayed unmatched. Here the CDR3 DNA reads TGTGCCAGCAGCCCCGGGACAGGGACTGGAAACACCATATATTTT. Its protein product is CASSPGTGTGNTIYF.